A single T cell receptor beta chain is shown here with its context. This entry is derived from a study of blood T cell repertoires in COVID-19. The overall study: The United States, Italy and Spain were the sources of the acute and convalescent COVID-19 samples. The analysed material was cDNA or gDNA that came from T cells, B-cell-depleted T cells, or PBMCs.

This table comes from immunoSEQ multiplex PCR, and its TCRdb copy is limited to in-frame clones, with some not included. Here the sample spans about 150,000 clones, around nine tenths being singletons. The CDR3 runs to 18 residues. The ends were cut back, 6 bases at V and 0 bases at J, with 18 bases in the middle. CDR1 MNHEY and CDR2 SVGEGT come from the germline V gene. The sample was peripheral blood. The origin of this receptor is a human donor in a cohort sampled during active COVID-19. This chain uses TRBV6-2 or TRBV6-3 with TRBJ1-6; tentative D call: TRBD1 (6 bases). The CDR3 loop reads CASSPRGGPSSYNSPLHF. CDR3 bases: TGTGCCAGCAGCCCTCGGGGGGGCCCAAGCTCCTATAATTCACCCCTCCACTTT.